The clone carrying this TCR beta chain occurred a few times. Its matching antigen is unknown. Germline CDR1 reads SGHTA; CDR2 reads FQGNSA. This CDR3 spans 16 amino acids. V was trimmed by 3 bases and J by 0 bases, leaving 12 bases between them. Broader study findings: In terms of TCR gene usage, tumor memory CD4+ T cells clustered together with blood and lymph node memory CD4+ cells, as well as with lymph node naive CD4+ cells.

Semi-nested PCR with Nested Universal Primer A followed constant-region reverse priming of full-length variable regions. TCRdb re-called the 5' RACE reads with MiXCR, one entry per CDR3 protein. Of about 32,000 distinct CDR3 sequences in the sample, around a quarter are singletons; the top ten hold roughly 4%. The sequence came from a female donor with breast cancer. The chain joins TRBV7-2 to TRBJ2-1, with D maybe TRBD2 (5 bases). Material for sequencing was memory CD4+ T cells sorted from blood. Documented subset: memory CD4+ T cells, CD4+CD45RO+CD25-. CDR3 nucleotides: TGTGCCAGCAGCTTCTCCGGGATGAGCTCCTACAATGAGCAGTTCTTC. This translates into CASSFSGMSSYNEQFF. Variable domain in full (rest from reference TRBV7-2 and TRBJ2-1): GAGVSQSPSNKVTEKGKDVELRCDPISGHTALYWYRQSLGQGLEFLIYFQGNSAPDKSGLPSDRFSAERTGGSVSTLTIQRTQQEDSAVYLCASSFSGMSSYNEQFFGPGTRLTVL.